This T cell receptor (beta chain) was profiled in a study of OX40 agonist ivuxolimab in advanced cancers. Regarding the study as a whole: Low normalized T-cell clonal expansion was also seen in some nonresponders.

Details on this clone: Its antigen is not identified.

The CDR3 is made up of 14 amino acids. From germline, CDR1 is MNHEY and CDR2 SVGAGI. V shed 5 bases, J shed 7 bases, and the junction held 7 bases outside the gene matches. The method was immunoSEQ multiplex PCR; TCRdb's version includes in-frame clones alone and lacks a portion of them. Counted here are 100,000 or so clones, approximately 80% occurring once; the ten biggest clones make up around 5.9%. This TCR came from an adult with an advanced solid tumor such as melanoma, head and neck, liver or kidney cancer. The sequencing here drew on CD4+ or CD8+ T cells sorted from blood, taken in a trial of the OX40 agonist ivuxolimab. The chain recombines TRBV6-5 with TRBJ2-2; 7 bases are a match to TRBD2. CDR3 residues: CASSTRAGDGELFF. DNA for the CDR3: TGTGCCAGCAGTACCCGGGCGGGAGACGGGGAGCTGTTTTTT.